This record looks at one T cell receptor beta chain sequence and its context. This sample is part of a study of Graves' ophthalmopathy and Graves' hyperthyroidism. CDR3 regions of TCR beta were amplified from RNA transcripts. RT-PCR was first run with HTBI primers, then multiplex PCR in a second round. In TCRdb, the multiplex PCR reads were re-called with MiXCR into one record per CDR3 protein. In the table there are approximately 150,000 distinct CDR3 sequences, approximately 40% of which are singletons. This CDR3 is 14 amino acids long. V was clipped by 5 bases and J by 5 bases, with 15 bases between them. CDR1 SNHLY and CDR2 FYNNEI come from the germline V gene.

This clonotype originated in a man aged 25-45 years with Graves' ophthalmopathy. This rearrangement joins TRBV2 to TRBJ1-1; perhaps TRBD1 as D (6 bases). The sequencing sample was made of peripheral blood. The CDR3 loop reads CASSLGAPGTEAFF. The CDR3 coding sequence is TGTGCCAGCAGTTTGGGGGCGCCCGGGACTGAAGCTTTCTTT. The complete variable domain, with remaining parts taken from reference TRBV2 and TRBJ1-1, reads EPEVTQTPSHQVTQMGQEVILRCVPISNHLYFYWYRQILGQKVEFLVSFYNNEISEKSEIFDDQFSVERPDGSNFTLKIRSTKLEDSAMYFCASSLGAPGTEAFFGQGTRLTVV.